This TCR beta chain was sequenced during a study of regulatory T cells in long-lasting Graves disease. Looking at the study overall: For a period under 3 months, newly diagnosed Graves' patients had taken antithyroid drugs.

Arm-PCR with iRepertoire HTBI primers amplified the CDR3 regions for these TCR beta libraries. Study processing details: Spanning all samples, the identified segments comprised some 66 TRBV and approximately 13 TRBJ. MiXCR, applied by TCRdb to the multiplex PCR reads, yields one record per CDR3 protein. Clone size and V and J calls follow TCRdb, not the original study. The table shows about 400,000 distinct CDR3 sequences, with 15% occurring only once. Only a few counts were recorded for this clonotype. A much larger clone sits a single nucleotide away, making a read error possible. Specified time point: newly diagnosed GD, antithyroid drugs for less than 3 months. After RNA was extracted from PBMCs, the TCR library was made from it. Germline V gene lookup returns CDR1 PRHDT and CDR2 FYEKMQ (reference sequence). The V and J ends lost 0 bases and 6 bases respectively, with 3 bases between them. The CDR3 runs 12 residues.

The sample was also linked to a second study, of T cells in Graves' hyperthyroidism and ophthalmopathy. According to that study: Carried out on the TCR CDR3, a first-round RT-PCR used the HTBI primer set.

This specimen consisted of peripheral blood mononuclear cells (PBMCs), obtained at new diagnosis, from a patient treated with antithyroid drugs. This clonotype was obtained from a woman in her thirties or forties with Graves disease. The rearrangement joins TRBV13 to TRBJ2-1; unclear D gene. CDR3 amino acids: CASSLGINEQFF. For the CDR3, the DNA is TGTGCCAGCAGCTTAGGGATCAATGAGCAGTTCTTC.